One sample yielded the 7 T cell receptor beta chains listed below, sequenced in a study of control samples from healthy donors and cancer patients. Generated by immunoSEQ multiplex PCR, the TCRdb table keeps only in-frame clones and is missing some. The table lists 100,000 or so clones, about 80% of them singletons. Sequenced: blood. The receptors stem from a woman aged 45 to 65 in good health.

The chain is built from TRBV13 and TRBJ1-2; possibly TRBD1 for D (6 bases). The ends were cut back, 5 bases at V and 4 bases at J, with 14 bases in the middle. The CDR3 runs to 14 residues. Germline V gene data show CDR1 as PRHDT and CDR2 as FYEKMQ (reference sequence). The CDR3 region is CASSETGSPYGYTF. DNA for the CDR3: TGTGCCAGCAGCGAAACAGGGAGTCCCTATGGCTACACCTTC.

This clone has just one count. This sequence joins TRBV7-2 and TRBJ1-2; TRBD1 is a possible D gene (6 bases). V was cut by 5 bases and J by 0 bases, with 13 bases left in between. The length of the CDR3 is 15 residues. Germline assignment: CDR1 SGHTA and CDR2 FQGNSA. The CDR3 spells CASSARTAANYGYTF. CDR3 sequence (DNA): TGTGCCAGCAGCGCACGGACAGCCGCTAACTATGGCTACACCTTC.

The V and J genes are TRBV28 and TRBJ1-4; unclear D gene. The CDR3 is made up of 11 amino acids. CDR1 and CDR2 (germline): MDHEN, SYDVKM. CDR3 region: CVSATNEKLFF. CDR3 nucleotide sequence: TGTGTGAGTGCAACTAATGAAAAACTGTTTTTT.

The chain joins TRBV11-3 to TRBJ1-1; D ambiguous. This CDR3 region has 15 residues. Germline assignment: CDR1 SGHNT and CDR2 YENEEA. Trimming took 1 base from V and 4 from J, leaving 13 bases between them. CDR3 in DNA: TGTGCCAGCAGCTTAGGCCCGACGGGTGGCACTGAAGCTTTCTTT. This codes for CASSLGPTGGTEAFF.

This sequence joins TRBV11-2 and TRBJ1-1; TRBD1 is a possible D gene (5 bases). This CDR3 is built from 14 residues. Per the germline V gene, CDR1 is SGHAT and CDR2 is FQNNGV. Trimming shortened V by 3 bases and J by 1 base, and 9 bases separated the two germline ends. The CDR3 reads CASSFGDGNTEAFF. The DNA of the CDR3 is TGTGCCAGCAGCTTTGGGGACGGGAACACTGAAGCTTTCTTT.

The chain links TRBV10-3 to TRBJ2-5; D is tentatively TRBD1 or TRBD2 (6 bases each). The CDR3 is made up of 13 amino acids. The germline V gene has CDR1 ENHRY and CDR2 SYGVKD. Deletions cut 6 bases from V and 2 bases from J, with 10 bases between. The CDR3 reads CAIRGGQQETQYF. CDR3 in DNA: TGTGCCATCAGGGGAGGACAGCAAGAGACCCAGTACTTC.

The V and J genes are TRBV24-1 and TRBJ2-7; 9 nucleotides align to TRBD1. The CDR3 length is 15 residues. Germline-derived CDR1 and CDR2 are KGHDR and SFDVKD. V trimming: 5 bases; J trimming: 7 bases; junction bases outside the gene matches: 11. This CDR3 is CATSVPGQGRGEQYF. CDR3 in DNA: TGTGCCACCAGTGTACCGGGACAGGGAAGAGGAGAGCAGTACTTC.